The clone carrying this TCR beta chain was seen repeatedly, ten times or more. The data stem from a study of T cells in Graves' hyperthyroidism and ophthalmopathy. Across the study: At initial diagnosis, before any treatment had begun, peripheral blood was obtained.

The CDR3 loop spans 16 amino acids. Per germline, CDR1 MNHEY and CDR2 SVGAGI. Trimming removed 0 bases from V and 9 bases from J; junction bases left unmatched: 7. Ophthalmopathy patients all had a Clinical Activity Score of at least 3, a NOSPECS grade of at least 4 and disease under 3 months old. Researchers amplified the TCR beta CDR3 regions from RNA transcripts. The TCR CDR3 was amplified in a first-round RT-PCR using the HTBI primer set. One entry per CDR3 protein, called by TCRdb with MiXCR from the multiplex PCR reads. The sample contains about 59,000 distinct CDR3 sequences, 53% of which appear only once.

The chain is built from TRBV6-5 and TRBJ2-1; 11 nucleotides agree with TRBD1. The sequence came from a woman aged 60-70 years with Graves' ophthalmopathy. The sequenced sample was blood. CDR3 sequence (DNA): TGTGCCAGCAGTTACTCCCCCGGGACAGGGGGTACTGAGCAGTTCTTC. Amino acids: CASSYSPGTGGTEQFF.